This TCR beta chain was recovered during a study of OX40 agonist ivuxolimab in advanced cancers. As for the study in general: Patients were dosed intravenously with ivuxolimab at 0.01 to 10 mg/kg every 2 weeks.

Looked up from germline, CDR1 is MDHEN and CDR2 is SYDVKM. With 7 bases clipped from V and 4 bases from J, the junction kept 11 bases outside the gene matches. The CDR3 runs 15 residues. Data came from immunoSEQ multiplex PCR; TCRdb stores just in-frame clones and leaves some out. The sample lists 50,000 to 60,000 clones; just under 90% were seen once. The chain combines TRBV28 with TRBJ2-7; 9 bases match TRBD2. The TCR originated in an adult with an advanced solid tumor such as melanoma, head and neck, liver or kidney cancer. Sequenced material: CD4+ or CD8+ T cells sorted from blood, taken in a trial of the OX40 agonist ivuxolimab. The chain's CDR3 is CASKLSGGRIYEQYF. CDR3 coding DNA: TGTGCCAGCAAGCTTAGCGGGGGTCGGATTTACGAGCAGTACTTC.